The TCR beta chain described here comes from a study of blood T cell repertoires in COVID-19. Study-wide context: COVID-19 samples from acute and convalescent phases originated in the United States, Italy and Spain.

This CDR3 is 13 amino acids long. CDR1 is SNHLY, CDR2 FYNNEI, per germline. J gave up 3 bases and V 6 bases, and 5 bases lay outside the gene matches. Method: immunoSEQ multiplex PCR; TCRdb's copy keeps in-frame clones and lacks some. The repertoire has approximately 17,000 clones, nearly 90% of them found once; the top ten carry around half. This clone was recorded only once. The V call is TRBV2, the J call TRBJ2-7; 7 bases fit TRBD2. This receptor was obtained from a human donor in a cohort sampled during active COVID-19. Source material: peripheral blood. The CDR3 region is CASSLSGNYEQYF. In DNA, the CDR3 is TGTGCCAGCAGCTTAAGCGGGAACTACGAGCAGTACTTC.